This record concerns one TCR beta chain sequence. The library protocol tagged each TCR cDNA with a unique molecular identifier. TCRdb itself ran the 5' RACE reads through MiXCR, one entry per CDR3 protein. The sample has roughly 80,000 distinct CDR3 sequences; about 8% are singletons. The CDR3 consists of 13 residues. Trimming stripped 1 base from V and 6 bases from J, with 12 bases between. Germline CDR1 is DFQATT and CDR2 is SNEGSKA (reference sequence). The sample comes from a study of spatial heterogeneity in lung cancer. The time point: sample taken at primary tumor resection. Sequencing was performed on PBMCs, taken at surgery. V and J are TRBV20-1 and TRBJ1-2, with D hard to call. The sequence was collected from a male donor with early-stage non-small cell lung cancer. CDR3 sequence reads: CSARAPLSHGYTF. The CDR3 DNA reads as TGCAGTGCTAGAGCGCCCTTGAGCCATGGCTACACCTTC.